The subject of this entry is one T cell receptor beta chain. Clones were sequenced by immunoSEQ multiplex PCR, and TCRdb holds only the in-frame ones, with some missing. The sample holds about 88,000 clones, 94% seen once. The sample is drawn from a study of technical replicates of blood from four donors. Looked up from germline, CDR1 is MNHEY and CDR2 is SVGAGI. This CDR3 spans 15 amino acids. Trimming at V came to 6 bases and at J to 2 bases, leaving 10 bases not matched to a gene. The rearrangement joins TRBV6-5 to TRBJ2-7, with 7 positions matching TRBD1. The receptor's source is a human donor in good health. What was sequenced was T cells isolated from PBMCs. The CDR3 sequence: CASRSNRGATYEQYF. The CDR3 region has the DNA TGTGCCAGCAGATCCAACAGGGGTGCCACCTACGAGCAGTACTTC.